Listed below are T cell receptor beta chains from one sample, sequenced in a study of T cells after yellow fever vaccination. Each CDR3 protein is one row after TCRdb ran MiXCR on the 5' RACE reads. The sample has 450,000 to 550,000 distinct CDR3 sequences, under 25% seen once. The sequencing used PBMCs, collected 15 days after the yellow fever booster vaccination. These receptors originate from a man aged 30 to 45 who received the YFV17D yellow fever vaccine. The CDR3 runs from the conserved cysteine through the conserved F or W. Fields, in order: J gene, D gene, V gene, clone size, CDR3 protein, CDR3 DNA. D genes are given only for firm matches. The size of a clone is reported for some rows only, either as once, few or many, or as a class for expanded clones.

TRBJ2-1,NA,TRBV3-1,few,CASSQDRFNEQFF,TGTGCCAGCAGCCAAGATCGGTTCAATGAGCAGTTCTTC
TRBJ2-7,TRBD1,TRBV6-6,NA,CASSGQGPDEQYF,TGTGCCAGCAGTGGACAGGGTCCGGATGAGCAGTACTTC
TRBJ2-3,TRBD2,TRBV7-2,NA,CASSLSPGGGTDTQYF,TGTGCCAGCAGCCTTTCCCCGGGAGGAGGCACAGATACGCAGTATTTT
TRBJ1-1,NA,TRBV7-6,few,CASSLQGFNTEAFF,TGTGCCAGCAGCTTGCAGGGGTTCAACACTGAAGCTTTCTTT
TRBJ2-7,NA,TRBV10-2,many,CASSEQRTYEQYF,TGCGCCAGCAGTGAACAGCGAACATACGAGCAGTACTTC
TRBJ2-1,TRBD2,TRBV7-8,medium-sized,CASSPHPPGLAGANEQFF,TGTGCCAGCAGCCCTCATCCTCCGGGACTAGCGGGAGCAAATGAGCAGTTCTTC
TRBJ2-3,NA,TRBV6-1,NA,CASSVGRVSDTQYF,TGTGCCAGTTCCGTCGGAAGGGTCTCAGATACGCAGTATTTT
TRBJ2-1,NA,TRBV12-3/TRBV12-4,NA,CASSSPKNDEFF,TGTGCCAGCAGTTCCCCTAAGAACGATGAGTTCTTC
TRBJ2-1,NA,TRBV5-5,NA,CASSEIVSYNEQFF,TGTGCCAGCAGCGAAATCGTCTCCTACAATGAGCAGTTCTTC
TRBJ2-1,NA,TRBV29-1,few,CSVGGVSYNEQFF,TGCAGCGTTGGTGGGGTCTCCTACAATGAGCAGTTCTTC
TRBJ2-5,TRBD2,TRBV7-2,NA,CASSLTSGSGAETQYF,TGTGCCAGCAGCTTGACTAGCGGGAGTGGGGCCGAGACCCAGTACTTC
TRBJ2-7,TRBD2,TRBV7-2,once,CASTAGRSPSEQYF,TGTGCCAGCACCGCCGGGAGGTCCCCCTCCGAGCAGTACTTC
TRBJ2-1,TRBD1,TRBV5-1,few,CASRLDRGTYNEQFF,TGCGCCAGCAGATTAGACAGGGGGACCTACAATGAGCAGTTCTTC
TRBJ2-5,NA,TRBV5-1,NA,CASNQGGSETQYF,TGCGCCAGCAACCAGGGCGGCTCGGAGACCCAGTACTTC
TRBJ2-1,NA,TRBV5-5,few,CASTFLGEFMNEQFF,TGTGCCAGCACCTTCTTGGGGGAATTCATGAATGAGCAGTTCTTC
TRBJ2-2,TRBD2,TRBV5-4,few,CASSMSGRAAGELFF,TGTGCCAGCAGCATGAGCGGGAGGGCGGCCGGGGAGCTGTTTTTT
TRBJ2-7,NA,TRBV11-2,NA,CASSWAVYEQYF,TGTGCCAGCAGCTGGGCTGTCTACGAGCAGTACTTC
TRBJ2-7,NA,TRBV29-1,NA,CSVVKYSTYEQYF,TGCAGCGTTGTTAAGTACAGTACCTACGAGCAGTACTTC
TRBJ1-1,TRBD1,TRBV12-3/TRBV12-4,few,CASSLGGGAIGAEAFF,TGTGCCAGCAGTTTAGGAGGGGGCGCGATCGGCGCTGAAGCTTTCTTT
TRBJ2-1,TRBD2,TRBV5-1,few,CASSQGIGSGRASYNEQFF,TGCGCCAGCAGCCAGGGTATCGGTAGCGGGAGGGCCTCCTACAATGAGCAGTTCTTC
TRBJ1-2,NA,TRBV5-1,few,CASSDNTVNYGYTF,TGCGCCAGCAGCGACAACACGGTTAACTATGGCTACACCTTC
TRBJ2-7,TRBD1,TRBV7-2,NA,CASSRARGDRSYEQYF,TGTGCCAGCAGCCGAGCGAGGGGGGACAGGTCCTACGAGCAGTACTTC
TRBJ2-7,NA,TRBV7-2,few,CASSLTYRDFYEQYF,TGTGCCAGCAGCTTAACTTACCGGGACTTCTACGAGCAGTACTTC
TRBJ2-7,TRBD1,TRBV29-1,few,CSVEDGTGGYEQYF,TGCAGCGTTGAAGATGGGACAGGGGGCTACGAGCAGTACTTC
TRBJ2-2,NA,TRBV7-2,few,CASSFPVSVAGELFF,TGTGCCAGCAGCTTCCCGGTGTCGGTGGCCGGGGAGCTGTTTTTT
TRBJ2-7,NA,TRBV6-1,few,CASRAGRSFSYEQYF,TGTGCCAGCCGCGCGGGCCGTAGTTTTTCCTACGAGCAGTACTTC
TRBJ2-4,TRBD1,TRBV20-1,NA,CSARPSPEGGQGEAKNIQYF,TGCAGTGCTAGACCATCCCCCGAGGGGGGACAGGGGGAAGCCAAAAACATTCAGTACTTC
TRBJ2-3,NA,TRBV6-4,NA,CASSLSGVSTDTQYF,TGTGCCAGCAGCCTGAGCGGAGTCAGCACAGATACGCAGTATTTT
TRBJ2-1,NA,TRBV25-1,few,CASSVPGAYNEQFF,TGTGCCAGCAGTGTCCCGGGAGCCTACAATGAGCAGTTCTTC
TRBJ2-7,NA,TRBV29-1,NA,CSTKSGRESYEQYF,TGCAGCACAAAGAGCGGCAGGGAGAGCTACGAGCAGTACTTC
TRBJ2-1,TRBD1,TRBV18,NA,CASSREQGNEQFF,TGTGCCAGCTCACGCGAACAGGGGAATGAGCAGTTCTTC
TRBJ2-2,NA,TRBV20-1,once,CSAVRRDGANTGELFF,TGCAGTGCTGTCAGGCGGGACGGGGCGAACACCGGGGAGCTGTTTTTT
TRBJ2-1,TRBD2,TRBV11-2,NA,CASTRGLAGVNEQFF,TGTGCCAGCACCCGAGGATTAGCGGGGGTCAATGAGCAGTTCTTC
TRBJ2-5,NA,TRBV27,NA,CASSLSYRETQYF,TGTGCCAGCAGTTTATCCTACAGGGAGACCCAGTACTTC
TRBJ2-7,NA,TRBV14,NA,CASCQGIGYEQYF,TGTGCCAGCTGTCAGGGGATCGGCTACGAGCAGTACTTC
TRBJ2-7,NA,TRBV29-1,NA,CSVEAPGPVSYEQYF,TGCAGCGTTGAAGCCCCAGGGCCCGTCTCCTACGAGCAGTACTTC
TRBJ2-2,NA,TRBV5-5,few,CASSNRAKNTGELFF,TGTGCCAGCAGCAACAGGGCAAAGAACACCGGGGAGCTGTTTTTT
TRBJ2-1,TRBD1,TRBV5-1,NA,CATTKGATPNEQFF,TGCGCTACCACCAAGGGGGCCACGCCCAATGAGCAGTTCTTC
TRBJ2-6,NA,TRBV4-2,NA,CASSQEVVTPGQRANVLTF,TGTGCCAGCAGCCAAGAAGTGGTCACCCCAGGGCAGCGGGCCAACGTCCTGACTTTC
TRBJ2-2,NA,TRBV7-2,NA,CASRPQNTGELFF,TGTGCCAGCAGGCCCCAAAATACCGGGGAGCTGTTTTTT
TRBJ2-7,TRBD1,TRBV20-1,NA,CSARRGRGFNEQYF,TGCAGTGCTAGGAGGGGCAGGGGGTTTAACGAGCAGTACTTC
TRBJ2-7,TRBD2,TRBV6-1,NA,CATGREAPYEQYF,TGTGCCACTGGGCGGGAGGCTCCCTACGAGCAGTACTTC
TRBJ2-2,NA,TRBV28,few,CASSRGAGVTGELFF,TGTGCCAGCAGCCGAGGGGCAGGGGTTACCGGGGAGCTGTTTTTT
TRBJ2-2,TRBD2,TRBV29-1,few,CSVTSGSYTGELFF,TGCAGCGTGACTAGCGGGTCATACACCGGGGAGCTGTTTTTT
TRBJ2-7,NA,TRBV18,few,CASSPRTVGDEQYF,TGTGCCAGCTCACCAAGGACAGTGGGCGACGAGCAGTACTTC
TRBJ1-6,NA,TRBV3-1,once,CASSRGTRGNSPLHF,TGTGCCAGCAGCCGAGGGACAAGGGGAAATTCACCCCTCCACTTT
TRBJ2-1,NA,TRBV20-1,NA,CSAPREGNLYNEQFF,TGCAGTGCTCCCCGAGAGGGGAATCTATACAATGAGCAGTTCTTC
TRBJ2-2,NA,TRBV7-9,NA,CASSRDGTGELFF,TGTGCCAGCAGCCGGGACGGCACCGGGGAGCTGTTTTTT
TRBJ2-1,NA,TRBV11-2,NA,CASSMGDYNEQFF,TGTGCCAGCAGCATGGGGGATTACAATGAGCAGTTCTTC
TRBJ2-2,TRBD1,TRBV27,NA,CASSLERGLDTGELFF,TGTGCCAGCAGTTTAGAAAGGGGGCTTGACACCGGGGAGCTGTTTTTT
TRBJ1-1,NA,TRBV20-1,few,CSVPDRSTEAFF,TGCAGTGTCCCGGACAGAAGCACTGAAGCTTTCTTT